The T cell receptor (beta chain) under discussion was sequenced for a study of metastatic and nonmetastatic thyroid tumors. As for the study in general: Patients with malignant and benign thyroid disease provided blood and tumor or nodule tissue, whose repertoires were compared. Study-wide points: It was reportedly found that TCR beta diversity was significantly higher in malignant thyroid tumors than in benign nodules, a difference seen in both blood and tumor samples.

Every patient was untreated before thyroid surgery. Original data processing: The distant-metastasis classifier for papillary thyroid cancer was built from CDR3 differences across clinicopathological groups. TCRdb reanalyzed the PCR reads via MiXCR. TCRdb, not the original authors, processed these V and J calls. This repertoire shows 45,000 to 55,000 clones, approximately 26% found once; its top ten account for 3.4%. With 3 bases removed from V and 7 bases from J, the gap between germline ends came to 18 bases. Germline lookup yields CDR1 KGHSH and CDR2 LQKENI. This CDR3 has 15 residues. By proportion, this clone is medium-sized (0.01 to 0.1%). The antigen remains undetermined.

This receptor was obtained from a male donor with papillary thyroid cancer or a benign thyroid nodule (not recorded which). Some clones in this sample may be carry-over from other donors' samples. This chain links TRBV18 with TRBJ1-2, with a weak D call TRBD1 (5 bases). Sequenced input: blood. The DNA of the CDR3 is TGTGCCAGCTCACCGTACCCCGACCGTCAGGGTGGCTACACCTTC. Encoded protein: CASSPYPDRQGGYTF.